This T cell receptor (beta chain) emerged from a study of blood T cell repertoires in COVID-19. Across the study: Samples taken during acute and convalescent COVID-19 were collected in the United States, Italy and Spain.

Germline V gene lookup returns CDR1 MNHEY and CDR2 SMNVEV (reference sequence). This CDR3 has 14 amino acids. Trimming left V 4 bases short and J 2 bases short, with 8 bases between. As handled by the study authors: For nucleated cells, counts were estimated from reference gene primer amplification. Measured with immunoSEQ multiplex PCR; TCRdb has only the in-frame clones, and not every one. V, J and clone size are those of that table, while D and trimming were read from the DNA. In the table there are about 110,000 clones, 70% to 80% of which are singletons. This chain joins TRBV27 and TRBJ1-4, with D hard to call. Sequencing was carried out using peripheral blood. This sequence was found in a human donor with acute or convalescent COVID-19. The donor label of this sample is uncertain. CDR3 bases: TGTGCCAGCAGTTCGAGGGTCACTAATGAAAAACTGTTTTTT. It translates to CASSSRVTNEKLFF. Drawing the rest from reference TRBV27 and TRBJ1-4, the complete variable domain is EAQVTQNPRYLITVTGKKLTVTCSQNMNHEYMSWYRQDPGLGLRQIYYSMNVEVTDKGDVPEGYKVSRKEKRNFPLILESPSPNQTSLYFCASSSRVTNEKLFFGSGTQLSVL.